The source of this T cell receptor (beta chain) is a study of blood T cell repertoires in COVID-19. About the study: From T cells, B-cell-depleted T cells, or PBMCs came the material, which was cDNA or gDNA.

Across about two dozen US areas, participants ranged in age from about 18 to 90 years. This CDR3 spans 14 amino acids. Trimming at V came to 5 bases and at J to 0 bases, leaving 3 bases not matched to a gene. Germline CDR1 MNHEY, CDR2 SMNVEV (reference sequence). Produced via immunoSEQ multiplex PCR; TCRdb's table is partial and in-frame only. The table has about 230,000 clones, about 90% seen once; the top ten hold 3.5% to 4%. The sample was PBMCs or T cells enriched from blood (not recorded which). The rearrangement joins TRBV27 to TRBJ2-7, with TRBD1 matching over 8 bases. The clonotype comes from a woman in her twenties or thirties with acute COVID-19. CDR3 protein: CASSRTGFSYEQYF. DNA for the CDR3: TGTGCCAGCAGTCGGACAGGGTTCTCCTACGAGCAGTACTTC.